The subject of this entry is one TCR beta chain. Seattle patients were enrolled during active infection and followed longitudinally. Authors' methods: Nucleated cell counts were estimated from reference gene primer amplification. The method was immunoSEQ multiplex PCR; TCRdb's version includes in-frame clones alone and lacks a portion of them. That table is the source of V, J and clone size, and D and trimming were worked out from the DNA. This table has around 270,000 clones, 70% to 90% appearing once. These data come from a study of blood T cell repertoires in COVID-19. Study details: Sources were T cells, B-cell-depleted T cells, or PBMCs; the material itself was cDNA or gDNA.

The ends were cut back, 5 bases at V and 11 bases at J, with 21 bases in the middle. The CDR3 has 14 residues. Germline CDR1 and CDR2: MNHEY and SMNVEV (reference sequence). The sequence was collected from a human donor with COVID-19, enrolled during active disease. The donor label of this sample is uncertain. The rearrangement links TRBV27 to TRBJ1-1; perhaps TRBD1 as D (6 bases). The source material was peripheral blood. In nucleotides, the CDR3 is TGTGCCAGCAGTATGACAGGCGCTTGGACGCTCGCTTTCTTT. Encoded protein: CASSMTGAWTLAFF.